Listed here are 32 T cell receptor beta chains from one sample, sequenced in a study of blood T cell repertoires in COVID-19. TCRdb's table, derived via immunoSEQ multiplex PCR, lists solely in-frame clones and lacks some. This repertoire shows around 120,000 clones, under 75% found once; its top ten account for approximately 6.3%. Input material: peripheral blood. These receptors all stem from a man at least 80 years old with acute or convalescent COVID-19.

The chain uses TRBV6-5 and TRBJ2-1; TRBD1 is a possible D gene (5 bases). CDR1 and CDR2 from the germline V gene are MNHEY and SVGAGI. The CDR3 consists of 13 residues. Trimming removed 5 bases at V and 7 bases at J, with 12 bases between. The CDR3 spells CASSRTSFNEQFF. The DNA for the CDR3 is TGTGCCAGCAGTCGGACATCCTTTAATGAGCAGTTCTTC.

The CDR3 sequence: CASSYREIGGGYTF. The CDR3 DNA follows: TGTGCCAGCAGTTACCGGGAGATCGGAGGTGGCTACACCTTC. The chain employs TRBV6-2 or TRBV6-3 and TRBJ1-2; no reliable D call. Germline V lookup: CDR1 MNHEY, CDR2 SVGEGT. The germline V and J ends were trimmed by 2 bases and 7 bases, with 14 bases remaining between them. CDR3 size: 14 residues.

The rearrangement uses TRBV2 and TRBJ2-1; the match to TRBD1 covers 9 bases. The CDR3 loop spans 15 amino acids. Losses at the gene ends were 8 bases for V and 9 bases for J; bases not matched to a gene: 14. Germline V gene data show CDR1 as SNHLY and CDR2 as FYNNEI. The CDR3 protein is CASGRGDRAPAEQFF. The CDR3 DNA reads TGTGCCAGCGGGAGGGGGGACAGGGCCCCCGCTGAGCAGTTCTTC.

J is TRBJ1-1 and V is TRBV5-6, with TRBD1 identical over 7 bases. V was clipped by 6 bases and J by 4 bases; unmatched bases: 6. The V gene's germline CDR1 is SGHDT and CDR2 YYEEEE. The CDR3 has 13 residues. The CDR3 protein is CASKKAGGTEAFF. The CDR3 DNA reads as TGTGCCAGCAAGAAGGCAGGGGGCACTGAAGCTTTCTTT.

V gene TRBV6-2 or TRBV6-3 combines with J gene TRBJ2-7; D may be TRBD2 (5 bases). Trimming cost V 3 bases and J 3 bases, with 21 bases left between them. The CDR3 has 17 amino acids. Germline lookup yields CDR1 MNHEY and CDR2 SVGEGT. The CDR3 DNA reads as TGTGCCAGCAGTTATGGACCCTACACGGGAATTAACTACGAGCAGTACTTC. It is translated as CASSYGPYTGINYEQYF.

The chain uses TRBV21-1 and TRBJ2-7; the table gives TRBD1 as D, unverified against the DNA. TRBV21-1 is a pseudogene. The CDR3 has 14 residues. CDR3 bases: TGTGCCAGCACCAACCGGACAGGGTACTACGAGCAGTACTTC. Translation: CASTNRTGYYEQYF.

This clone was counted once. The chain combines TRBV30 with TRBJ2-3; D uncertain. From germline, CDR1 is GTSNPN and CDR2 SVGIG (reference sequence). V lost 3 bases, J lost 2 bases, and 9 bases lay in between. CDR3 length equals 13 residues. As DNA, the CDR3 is TGTGCCTGGAGCGGGTTTTACACAGATACGCAGTATTTT. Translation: CAWSGFYTDTQYF.

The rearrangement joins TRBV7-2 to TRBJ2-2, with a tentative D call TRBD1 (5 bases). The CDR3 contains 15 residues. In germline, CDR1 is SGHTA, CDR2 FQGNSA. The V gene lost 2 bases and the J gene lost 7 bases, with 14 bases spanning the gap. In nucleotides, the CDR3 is TGTGCCAGCAGCTTATGGGCAGGGCTTCGCGGGGAGCTGTTTTTT. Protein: CASSLWAGLRGELFF. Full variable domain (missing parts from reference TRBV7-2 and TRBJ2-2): GAGVSQSPSNKVTEKGKDVELRCDPISGHTALYWYRQSLGQGLEFLIYFQGNSAPDKSGLPSDRFSAERTGGSVSTLTIQRTQQEDSAVYLCASSLWAGLRGELFFGEGSRLTVL.

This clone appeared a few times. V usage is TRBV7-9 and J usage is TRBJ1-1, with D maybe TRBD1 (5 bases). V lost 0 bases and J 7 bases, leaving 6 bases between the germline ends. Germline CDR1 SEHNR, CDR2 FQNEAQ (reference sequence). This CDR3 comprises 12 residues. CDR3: CASSLAGGEAFF. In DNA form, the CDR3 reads TGTGCCAGCAGCTTAGCCGGGGGTGAAGCTTTCTTT.

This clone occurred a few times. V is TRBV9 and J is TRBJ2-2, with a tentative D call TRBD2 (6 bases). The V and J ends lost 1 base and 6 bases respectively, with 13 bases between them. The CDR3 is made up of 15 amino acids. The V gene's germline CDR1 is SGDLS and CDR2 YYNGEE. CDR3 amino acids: CASSVSPASAGELFF. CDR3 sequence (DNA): TGTGCCAGCAGCGTATCCCCAGCTAGCGCCGGGGAGCTGTTTTTT.

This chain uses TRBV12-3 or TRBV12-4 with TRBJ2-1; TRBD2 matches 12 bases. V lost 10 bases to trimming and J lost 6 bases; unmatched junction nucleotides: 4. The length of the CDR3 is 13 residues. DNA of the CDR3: TGTGCCACCAAGACTAGCGGGAGCAATGAGCAGTTCTTC. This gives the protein CATKTSGSNEQFF.

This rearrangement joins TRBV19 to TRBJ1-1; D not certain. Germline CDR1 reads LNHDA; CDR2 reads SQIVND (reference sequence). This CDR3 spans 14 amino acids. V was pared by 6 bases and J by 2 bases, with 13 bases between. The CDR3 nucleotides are TGTGCCAGTAGCCTCGTCTTGGCCAACACTGAAGCTTTCTTT. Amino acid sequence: CASSLVLANTEAFF.

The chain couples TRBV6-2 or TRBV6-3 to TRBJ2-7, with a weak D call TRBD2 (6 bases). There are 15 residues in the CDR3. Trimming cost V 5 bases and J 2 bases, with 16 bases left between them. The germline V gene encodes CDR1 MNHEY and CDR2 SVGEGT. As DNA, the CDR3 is TGTGCCAGCAGTGCGGGACTTTTCGGTACCTACGAGCAGTACTTC. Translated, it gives CASSAGLFGTYEQYF.

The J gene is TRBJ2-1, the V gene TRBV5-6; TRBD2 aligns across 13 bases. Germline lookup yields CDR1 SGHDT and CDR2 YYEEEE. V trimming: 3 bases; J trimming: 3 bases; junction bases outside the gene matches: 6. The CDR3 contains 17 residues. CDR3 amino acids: CASSSRTSGRGYNEQFF. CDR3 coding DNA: TGTGCCAGCAGCTCTCGGACTAGCGGGAGAGGCTACAATGAGCAGTTCTTC.

The CDR3 region has the DNA TGTGCCAGTAGTGCGGGGGATTCTAATGAAAAACTGTTTTTT. It encodes CASSAGDSNEKLFF. The J gene is TRBJ1-4, the V gene TRBV19; D may be TRBD1 (5 bases). V lost 5 bases and J lost 3, with 10 bases in between. CDR3 length: 14 residues. Germline CDR1 LNHDA, CDR2 SQIVND (reference sequence).

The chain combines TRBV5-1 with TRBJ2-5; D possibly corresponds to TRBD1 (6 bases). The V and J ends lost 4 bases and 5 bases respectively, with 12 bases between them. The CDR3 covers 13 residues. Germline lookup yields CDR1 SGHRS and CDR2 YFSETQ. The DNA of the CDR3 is TGCGCCAGCAGCCCTCAGGGGTTGGAGACCCAGTACTTC. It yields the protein CASSPQGLETQYF.

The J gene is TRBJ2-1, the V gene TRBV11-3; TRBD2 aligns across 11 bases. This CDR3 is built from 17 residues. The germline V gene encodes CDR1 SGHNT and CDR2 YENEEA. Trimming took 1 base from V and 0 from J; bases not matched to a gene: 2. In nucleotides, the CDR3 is TGTGCCAGCAGCTTAGGACTAGCGGGGAGCTCCTACAATGAGCAGTTCTTC. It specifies CASSLGLAGSSYNEQFF.

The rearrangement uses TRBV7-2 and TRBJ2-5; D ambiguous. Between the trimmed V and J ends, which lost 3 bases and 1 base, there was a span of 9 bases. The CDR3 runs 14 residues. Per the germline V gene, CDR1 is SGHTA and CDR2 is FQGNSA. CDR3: CASSFTPPQETQYF. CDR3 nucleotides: TGTGCCAGCAGCTTCACTCCGCCCCAAGAGACCCAGTACTTC.

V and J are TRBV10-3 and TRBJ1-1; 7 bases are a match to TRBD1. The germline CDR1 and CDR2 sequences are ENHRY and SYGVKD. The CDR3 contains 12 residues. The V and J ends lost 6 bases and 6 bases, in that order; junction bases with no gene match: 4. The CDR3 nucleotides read TGTGCCATCAGGCAGACAGGGTCTGAAGCTTTCTTT. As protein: CAIRQTGSEAFF.

The chain's CDR3 is CASSPRDSYEQYF. DNA for the CDR3: TGTGCCAGCAGTCCCCGGGACAGTTACGAGCAGTACTTC. The chain carries TRBV6-1 and TRBJ2-7; 7 positions agree with TRBD1. The germline gives CDR1 MNHNS, CDR2 SASEGT. Unmatched junction bases numbered 5, after V lost 5 bases and J lost 4 bases. The CDR3 covers 13 residues.

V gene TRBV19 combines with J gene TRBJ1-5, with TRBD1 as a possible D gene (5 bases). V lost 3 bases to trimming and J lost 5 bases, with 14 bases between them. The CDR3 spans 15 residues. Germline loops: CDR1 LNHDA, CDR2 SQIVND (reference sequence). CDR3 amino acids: CASSMGRERDQPQHF. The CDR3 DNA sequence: TGTGCCAGTAGTATGGGCAGGGAAAGGGATCAGCCCCAGCATTTT.

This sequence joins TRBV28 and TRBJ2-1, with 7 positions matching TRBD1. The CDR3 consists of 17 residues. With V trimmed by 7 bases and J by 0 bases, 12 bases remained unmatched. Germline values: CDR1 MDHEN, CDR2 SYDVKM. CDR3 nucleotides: TGTGCCAGCACCTCATCGGGGACAGTCAGCTCCTACAATGAGCAGTTCTTC. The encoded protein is CASTSSGTVSSYNEQFF.

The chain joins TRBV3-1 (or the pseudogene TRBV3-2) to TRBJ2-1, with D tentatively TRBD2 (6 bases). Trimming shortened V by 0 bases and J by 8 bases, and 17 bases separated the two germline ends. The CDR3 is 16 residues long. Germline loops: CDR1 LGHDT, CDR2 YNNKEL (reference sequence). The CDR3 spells CASSQEGDWVLDEQFF. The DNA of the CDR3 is TGTGCCAGCAGCCAAGAGGGGGACTGGGTACTGGATGAGCAGTTCTTC.

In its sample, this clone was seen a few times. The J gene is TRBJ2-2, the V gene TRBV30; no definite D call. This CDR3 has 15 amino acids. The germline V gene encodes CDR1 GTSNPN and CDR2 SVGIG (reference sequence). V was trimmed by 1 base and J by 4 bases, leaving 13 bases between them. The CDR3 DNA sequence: TGTGCCTGGAGTGCACACTTATCGGGCACCGGGGAGCTGTTTTTT. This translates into CAWSAHLSGTGELFF. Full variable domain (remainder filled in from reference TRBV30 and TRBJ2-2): SQTIHQWPATLVQPVGSPLSLECTVEGTSNPNLYWYRQAAGRGLQLLFYSVGIGQISSEVPQNLSASRPQDRQFILSSKKLLLSDSGFYLCAWSAHLSGTGELFFGEGSRLTVL.

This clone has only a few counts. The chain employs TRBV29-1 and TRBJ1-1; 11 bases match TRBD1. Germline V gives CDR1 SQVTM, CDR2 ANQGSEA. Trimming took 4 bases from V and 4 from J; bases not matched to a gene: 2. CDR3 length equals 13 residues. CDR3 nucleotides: TGCAGCGTTGCCGGGACAGGGGGCACTGAAGCTTTCTTT. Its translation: CSVAGTGGTEAFF.

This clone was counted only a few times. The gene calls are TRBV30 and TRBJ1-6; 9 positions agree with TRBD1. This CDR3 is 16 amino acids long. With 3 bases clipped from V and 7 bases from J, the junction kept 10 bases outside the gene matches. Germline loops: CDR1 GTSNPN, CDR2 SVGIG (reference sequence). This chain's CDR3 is CAWRQPGTGKNSPLHF. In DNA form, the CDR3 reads TGTGCCTGGAGACAACCCGGGACAGGGAAAAATTCACCCCTCCACTTT.

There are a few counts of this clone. This chain's CDR3 is CASSLGQGGNYGYTF. In DNA, the CDR3 is TGTGCCAGCAGCCTCGGACAGGGTGGTAACTATGGCTACACCTTC. This chain connects TRBV7-9 to TRBJ1-2; 8 bases are shared with TRBD1. Losses at the gene ends were 5 bases for V and 1 base for J; bases not matched to a gene: 6. Germline assignment: CDR1 SEHNR and CDR2 FQNEAQ (reference sequence). CDR3 size: 15 residues.

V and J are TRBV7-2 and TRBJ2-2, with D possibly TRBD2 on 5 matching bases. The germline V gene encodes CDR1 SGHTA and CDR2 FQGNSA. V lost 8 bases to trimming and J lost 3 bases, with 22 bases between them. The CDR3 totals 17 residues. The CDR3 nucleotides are TGTGCCAGCTCCCCGAGGGCCACGGGGTGGTACACCGGGGAGCTGTTTTTT. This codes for CASSPRATGWYTGELFF.

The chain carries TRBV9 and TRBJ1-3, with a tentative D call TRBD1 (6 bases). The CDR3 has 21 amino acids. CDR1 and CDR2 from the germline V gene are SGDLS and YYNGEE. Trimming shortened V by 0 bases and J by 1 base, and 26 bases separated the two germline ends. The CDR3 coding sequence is TGTGCCAGCAGCGTAGGTGTACCCAGGGGCAGTTTTGTATCGTCTGGAAACACCATATATTTT. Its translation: CASSVGVPRGSFVSSGNTIYF. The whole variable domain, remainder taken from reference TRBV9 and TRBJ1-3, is DSGVTQTPKHLITATGQRVTLRCSPRSGDLSVYWYQQSLDQGLQFLIQYYNGEERAKGNILERFSAQQFPDLHSELNLSSLELGDSALYFCASSVGVPRGSFVSSGNTIYFGEGSWLTVV.

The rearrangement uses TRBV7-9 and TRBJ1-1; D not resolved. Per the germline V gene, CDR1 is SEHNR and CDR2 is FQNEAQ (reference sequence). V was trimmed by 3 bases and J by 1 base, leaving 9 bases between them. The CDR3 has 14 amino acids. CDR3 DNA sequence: TGTGCCAGCAGCTTCCTGACGGGGAACACTGAAGCTTTCTTT. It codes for CASSFLTGNTEAFF. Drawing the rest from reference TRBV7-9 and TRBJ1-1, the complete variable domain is DTGVSQNPRHKITKRGQNVTFRCDPISEHNRLYWYRQTLGQGPEFLTYFQNEAQLEKSRLLSDRFSAERPKGSFSTLEIQRTEQGDSAMYLCASSFLTGNTEAFFGQGTRLTVV.

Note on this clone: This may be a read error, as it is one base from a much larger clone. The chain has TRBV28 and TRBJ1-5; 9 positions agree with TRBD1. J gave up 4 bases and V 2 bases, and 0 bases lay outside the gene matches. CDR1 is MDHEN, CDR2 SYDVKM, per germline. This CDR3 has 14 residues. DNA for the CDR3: TGTGCCAGCAGTTTAGGGACAGGGAATCAGCCCCAGCATTTT. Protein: CASSLGTGNQPQHF.

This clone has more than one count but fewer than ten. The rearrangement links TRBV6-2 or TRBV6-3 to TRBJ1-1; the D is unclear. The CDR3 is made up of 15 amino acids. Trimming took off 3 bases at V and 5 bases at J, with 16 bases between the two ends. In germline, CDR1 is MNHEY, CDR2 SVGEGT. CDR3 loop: CASSYETSRETEAFF. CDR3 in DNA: TGTGCCAGCAGTTATGAGACATCGCGTGAGACTGAAGCTTTCTTT.